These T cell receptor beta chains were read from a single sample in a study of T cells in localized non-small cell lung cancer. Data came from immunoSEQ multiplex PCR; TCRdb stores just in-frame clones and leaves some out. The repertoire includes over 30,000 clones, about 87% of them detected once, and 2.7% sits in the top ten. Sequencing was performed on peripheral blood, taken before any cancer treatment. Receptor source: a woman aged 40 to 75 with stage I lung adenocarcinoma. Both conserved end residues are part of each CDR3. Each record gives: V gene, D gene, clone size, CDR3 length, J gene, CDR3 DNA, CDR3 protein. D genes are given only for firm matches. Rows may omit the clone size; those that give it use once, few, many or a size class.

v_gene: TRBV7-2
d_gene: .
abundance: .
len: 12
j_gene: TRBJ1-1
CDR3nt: TGTGCCAGCAGTCAGAGCCAAACTGAAGCTTTCTTT
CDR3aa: CASSQSQTEAFF

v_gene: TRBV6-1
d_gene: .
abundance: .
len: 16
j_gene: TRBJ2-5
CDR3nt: TGTGCCAGCAGTGAAGCAGACAGGCCGGCGGAAGAGACCCAGTACTTC
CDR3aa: CASSEADRPAEETQYF

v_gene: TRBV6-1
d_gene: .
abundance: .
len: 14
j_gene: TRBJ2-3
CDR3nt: TGTGCCAGCAGTGCAATGGATAGCACAGATACGCAGTATTTT
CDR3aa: CASSAMDSTDTQYF

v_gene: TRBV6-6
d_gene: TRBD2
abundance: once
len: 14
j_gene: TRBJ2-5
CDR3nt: TGTGCCAGCAGTTGGGGACTAGCGGAAGAGACCCAGTACTTC
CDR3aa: CASSWGLAEETQYF

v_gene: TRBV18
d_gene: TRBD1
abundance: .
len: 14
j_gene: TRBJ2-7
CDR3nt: TGTGCCAGCTCACCACTGGACAGGGGTGGTGAGCAGTACTTC
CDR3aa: CASSPLDRGGEQYF

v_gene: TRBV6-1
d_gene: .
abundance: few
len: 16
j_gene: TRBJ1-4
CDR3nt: TGTGCCAGCAGTGATGCAGGGCTAGCAACTAATGAAAAACTGTTTTTT
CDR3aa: CASSDAGLATNEKLFF

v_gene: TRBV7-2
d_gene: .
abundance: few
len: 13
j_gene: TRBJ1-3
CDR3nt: TGTGCCAGCAGCTTTTACAGTGGAAACACCATATATTTT
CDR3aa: CASSFYSGNTIYF

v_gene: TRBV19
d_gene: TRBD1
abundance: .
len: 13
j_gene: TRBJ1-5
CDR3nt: TGTGCCAGTAGTGGCACAGGGGGTCAGCCCCAGCATTTT
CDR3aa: CASSGTGGQPQHF

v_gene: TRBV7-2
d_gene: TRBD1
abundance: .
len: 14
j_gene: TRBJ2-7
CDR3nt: TGTGCCAGCAGCCCATGGACAGGGGCCTACGAGCAGTACTTC
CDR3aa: CASSPWTGAYEQYF

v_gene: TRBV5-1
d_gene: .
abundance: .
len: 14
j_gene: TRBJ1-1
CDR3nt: TGCGCCAGCAGCCCCAATTTACAGAACACTGAAGCTTTCTTT
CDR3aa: CASSPNLQNTEAFF

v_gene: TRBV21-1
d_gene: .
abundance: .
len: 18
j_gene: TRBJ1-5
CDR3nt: TGTGCCAGCAGCAAAGAAAAGTTGCACAGGGATAGCAATCAGCCCCAGCATTTT
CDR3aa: CASSKEKLHRDSNQPQHF

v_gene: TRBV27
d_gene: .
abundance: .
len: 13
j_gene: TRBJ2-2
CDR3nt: TGTGCCAGCAGTTCGATGAACACCGGGGAGCTGTTTTTT
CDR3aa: CASSSMNTGELFF

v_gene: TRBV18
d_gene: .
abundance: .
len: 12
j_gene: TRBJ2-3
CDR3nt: TGTGCCAGCTCCCCGAGCACAGATACGCAGTATTTT
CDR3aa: CASSPSTDTQYF

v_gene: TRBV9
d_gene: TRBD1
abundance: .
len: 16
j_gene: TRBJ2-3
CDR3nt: TGTGCCAGCAGCGTAGACGCGGGACAGGGAATAGATACGCAGTATTTT
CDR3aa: CASSVDAGQGIDTQYF

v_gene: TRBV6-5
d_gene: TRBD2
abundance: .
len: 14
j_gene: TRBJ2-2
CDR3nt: TGTGCCTCGAGACTAGCGGGAGGCACCGGGGAGCTGTTTTTT
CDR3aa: CASRLAGGTGELFF

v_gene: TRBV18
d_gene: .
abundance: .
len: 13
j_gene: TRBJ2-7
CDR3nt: TGTGCCAGCTCACCACCTACAGGTCACGAGCAGTACTTC
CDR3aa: CASSPPTGHEQYF

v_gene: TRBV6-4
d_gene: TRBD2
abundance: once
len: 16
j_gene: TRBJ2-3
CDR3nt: TGTGCCAGCAGTGACTCGGCTAGCGGGAGCACAGATACGCAGTATTTT
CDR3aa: CASSDSASGSTDTQYF